The T cell receptor (beta chain) under discussion was sequenced for a study of post-analysis software for immune sequencing data. Across the study: Clinical courses comprised relapsing-remitting, secondary progressive and progressive-relapsing multiple sclerosis.

Overall study results and limits: For normalized Chao1 diversity, multiple sclerosis patients scored significantly lower than controls did. Four to six TRBV segments, including TRBV5-6, TRBV5-1 and TRBV20-1, were more frequent in patients than controls.

cDNA libraries of TCR beta carried unique molecular identifiers. Out of 1 to 10 million T cells, a few hundred thousand cDNA molecules were generated. From the PCR reads, TCRdb called clonotypes with MiXCR, one entry per CDR3 protein. Altogether approximately 660,000 distinct CDR3 sequences are present, 59% being singletons, with the ten largest covering approximately 10%. The CDR3 spans 16 residues. V was clipped by 1 base and J by 0 bases, with 12 bases between them. Germline V gene sequence: CDR1 SEHNR, CDR2 FQNEAQ (reference sequence). A note on this clonotype: Its target is not known.

Sequenced material: blood. The rearrangement links TRBV7-9 to TRBJ2-5; D is perhaps TRBD2 (6 bases). This TCR was recovered from a girl aged 2 to 9 with multiple sclerosis. CDR3 sequence reads: CASSLGEEGYQETQYF. DNA for the CDR3: TGTGCCAGCAGCTTAGGGGAGGAAGGGTACCAAGAGACCCAGTACTTC. Looking up the rest from reference TRBV7-9 and TRBJ2-5 gives the full variable domain: DTGVSQNPRHKITKRGQNVTFRCDPISEHNRLYWYRQTLGQGPEFLTYFQNEAQLEKSRLLSDRFSAERPKGSFSTLEIQRTEQGDSAMYLCASSLGEEGYQETQYFGPGTRLLVL.